This T cell receptor beta chain was recorded in a study of blood T cell repertoires in COVID-19. About the study: There were acute and convalescent COVID-19 samples, and they came from the United States, Italy and Spain.

Germline CDR1 reads LGHDT; CDR2 reads YNNKEL (reference sequence). The CDR3 contains 14 residues. Trimming at V came to 4 bases and at J to 1 base, leaving 0 bases not matched to a gene. Individuals drawn from approximately 26 US areas were roughly 18 to 100 years old. Sequencing was performed with immunoSEQ multiplex PCR; in TCRdb, only in-frame clones are kept and a portion is missing. The sample records approximately 180,000 clones, 82% being singletons. V and J are TRBV3-1 (or the pseudogene TRBV3-2) and TRBJ2-2; 7 bases are a match to TRBD2. Material for sequencing was PBMCs or T cells enriched from blood (not recorded which). The receptor was derived from an older woman with acute COVID-19. CDR3 coding DNA: TGTGCCAGCAGCCGGGGGGGGAACACCGGGGAGCTGTTTTTT. This translates into CASSRGGNTGELFF.